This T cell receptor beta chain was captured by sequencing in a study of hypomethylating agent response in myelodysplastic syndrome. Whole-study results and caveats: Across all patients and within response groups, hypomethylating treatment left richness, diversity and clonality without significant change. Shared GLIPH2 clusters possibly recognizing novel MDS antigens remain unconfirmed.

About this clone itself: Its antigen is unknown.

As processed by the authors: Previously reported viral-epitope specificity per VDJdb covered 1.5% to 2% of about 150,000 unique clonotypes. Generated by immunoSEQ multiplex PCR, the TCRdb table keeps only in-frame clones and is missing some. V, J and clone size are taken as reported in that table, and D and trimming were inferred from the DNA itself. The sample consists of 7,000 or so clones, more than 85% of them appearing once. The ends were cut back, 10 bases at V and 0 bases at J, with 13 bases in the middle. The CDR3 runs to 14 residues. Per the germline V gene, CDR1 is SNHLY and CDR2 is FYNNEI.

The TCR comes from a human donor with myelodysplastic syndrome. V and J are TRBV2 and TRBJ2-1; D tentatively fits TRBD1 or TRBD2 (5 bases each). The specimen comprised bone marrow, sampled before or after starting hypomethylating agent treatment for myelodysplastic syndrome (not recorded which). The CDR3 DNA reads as TGTGCCACAAGCCGGGGCCTCTCCTACAATGAGCAGTTCTTC. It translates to CATSRGLSYNEQFF.